The text below deals with one TCR beta chain. Antigen: not known. The CDR3 is made up of 14 amino acids. J lost 8 bases, V lost 4 bases, and 7 bases had no gene match. Per germline, CDR1 PRHDT and CDR2 FYEKMQ (reference sequence). PCR primers comprised 60 Vbeta and 13 Jbeta primers. The assay was immunoSEQ multiplex PCR, and TCRdb's table has in-frame clones only and misses some. The sample contains around 220,000 clones, 70% to 80% of which appear only once. This specimen comes from a study of cytomegalovirus exposure and HLA in healthy donors. Broader study findings: Usually a TCR sequence was rare, but some public TCRs were found in many donors. The study put around 180 TCR beta chains on its list as cytomegalovirus-associated.

The chain combines TRBV13 with TRBJ1-3; TRBD1 matches 8 bases. Sequencing input: PBMCs. The receptor was derived from a woman aged 30 to 39 in good health and CMV-seronegative. This CDR3 is CASSSRTGFDTIYF. The CDR3 nucleotides read TGTGCCAGCAGCTCTCGGACAGGGTTCGACACCATATATTTT.